This TCR beta chain was retrieved from a study of PD-1 blockade in mismatch repair-deficient tumors (dated by TCRdb to between 2016 and 2019). In the study overall: Between late 2013 and September 2016, the trial enrolled about 86 consecutive patients with approximately eleven mismatch repair-deficient cancer types, every one of whom had been previously treated and was progressing. Tumor-associated T cell clones in the peripheral blood of patients responding to PD-1 blockade were tracked using deep sequencing of TCR CDR3 regions. The paper's findings and limits, for the study overall: Tumor-resident clones, often undetectable in blood before treatment, expanded rapidly after pembrolizumab and then contracted, generally before radiologic responses.

The library came from the immunoSEQ multiplex PCR assay. TCRdb re-hosts the immuneACCESS table, in-frame sequences only. Its copies lack some clones; in the studies checked, an unresolved V gene accounts for under half of them, and the cause for the rest is not known. This sample is represented by around 39,000 clones; approximately 83% of them were singletons. In total, the top ten clones hold 1% to 1.4% of the sample. On this clone: Its antigen is currently not known. No much larger clone exists at a distance of one base, and base qualities are not known.

Germline trimming: 7 bases from V, 4 bases from J; junction bases outside gene matches: 11. The cysteine opens and the phenylalanine closes a CDR3 of 17 amino acids. Only CDR3 DNA is held: 51 bases, read in frame from base 1. For every enrolled patient, mismatch repair deficiency was confirmed by either polymerase chain reaction or immunohistochemistry. TCR sequencing was carried out for a few patients who responded to pembrolizumab therapy. Pembrolizumab PD-1 blockade was prospectively tested in advanced mismatch repair-deficient cancers, regardless of tissue of origin, in the phase II trial. Peripheral blood T cell samples were collected serially, before PD-1 blockade began and at several time points afterward. Blood sampling times were reported as weeks after the first pembrolizumab dose.

The TCR sequence derives from an adult with mismatch repair-deficient cancer. Here the chain combines TRBV23-1 and TRBJ1-6; 9 central nucleotides agree with TRBD1. TRBV23-1 is marked as an open reading frame, function uncertain. Sequences were derived from PBMCs, sampled roughly 40 weeks after starting pembrolizumab. In nucleotides, the sequence is TGCGCCAGCACGGGGGAGCGGACAGGGGATTATAATTCACCCCTCCACTTT. Its amino acids are CASTGERTGDYNSPLHF.